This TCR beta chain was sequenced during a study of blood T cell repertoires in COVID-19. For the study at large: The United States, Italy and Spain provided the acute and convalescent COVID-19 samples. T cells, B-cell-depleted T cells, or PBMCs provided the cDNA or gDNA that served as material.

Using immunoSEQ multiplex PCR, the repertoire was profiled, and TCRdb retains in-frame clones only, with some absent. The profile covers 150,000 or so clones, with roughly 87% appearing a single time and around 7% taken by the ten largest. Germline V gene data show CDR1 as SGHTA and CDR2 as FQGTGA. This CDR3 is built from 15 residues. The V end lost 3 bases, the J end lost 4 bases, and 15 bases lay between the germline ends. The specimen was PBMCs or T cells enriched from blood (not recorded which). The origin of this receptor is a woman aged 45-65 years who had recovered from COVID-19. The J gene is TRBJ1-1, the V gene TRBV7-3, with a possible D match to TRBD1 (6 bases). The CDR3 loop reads CASSLTGRGVTEAFF. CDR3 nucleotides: TGTGCCAGCAGCTTGACAGGACGGGGCGTCACTGAAGCTTTCTTT. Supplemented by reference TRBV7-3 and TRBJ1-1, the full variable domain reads GAGVSQTPSNKVTEKGKYVELRCDPISGHTALYWYRQSLGQGPEFLIYFQGTGAADDSGLPNDRFFAVRPEGSVSTLKIQRTERGDSAVYLCASSLTGRGVTEAFFGQGTRLTVV.